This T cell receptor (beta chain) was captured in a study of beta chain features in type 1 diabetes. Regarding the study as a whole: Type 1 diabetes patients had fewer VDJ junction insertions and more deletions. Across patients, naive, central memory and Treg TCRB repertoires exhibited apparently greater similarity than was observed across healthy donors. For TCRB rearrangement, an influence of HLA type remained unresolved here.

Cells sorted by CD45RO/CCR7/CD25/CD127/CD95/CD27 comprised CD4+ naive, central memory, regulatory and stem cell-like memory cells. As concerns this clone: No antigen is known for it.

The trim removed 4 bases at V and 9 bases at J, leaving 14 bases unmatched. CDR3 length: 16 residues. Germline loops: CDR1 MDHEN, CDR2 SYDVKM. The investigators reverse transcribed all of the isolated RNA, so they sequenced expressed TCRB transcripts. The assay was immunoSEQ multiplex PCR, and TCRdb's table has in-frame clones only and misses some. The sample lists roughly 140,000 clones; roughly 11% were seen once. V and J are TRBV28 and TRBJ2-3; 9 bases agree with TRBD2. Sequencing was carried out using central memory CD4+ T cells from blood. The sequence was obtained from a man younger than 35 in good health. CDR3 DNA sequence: TGTGCCAGCAGTTCACCCGGGACTAGCCTATCATTAACGCAGTATTTT. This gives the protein CASSSPGTSLSLTQYF.